Described below is a single TCR beta chain sequence and its context. Its antigen is unknown. The data were obtained in a study of regulatory T cells in long-lasting Graves disease. Study-wide results and caveats: Persistent disease samples used TRBV28, TRBJ1-2 and TRBJ2-5 preferentially. Exclusively peripheral blood, rather than thyroid tissue, was studied.

Libraries of TCR beta came from iRepertoire HTBI primers plus Arm-PCR of CDR3 regions. TCRdb processed the multiplex PCR reads anew with MiXCR; each CDR3 protein has one entry. This table has 450,000 to 500,000 distinct CDR3 sequences, 16% appearing once. Trimming at V came to 1 base and at J to 5 bases, leaving 4 bases not matched to a gene. Germline CDR1 is SGHTA and CDR2 is FQGTGA. This CDR3 is 15 amino acids long. Time point given: newly diagnosed GD, antithyroid drugs for less than 3 months. Preparation of the TCR library used RNA extracted from PBMCs. These same data were also listed under a study on T cells in Graves' hyperthyroidism and ophthalmopathy. This second study notes: No progression to ophthalmopathy during 18 months of follow-up defined stable disease.

Sequenced material: peripheral blood mononuclear cells (PBMCs), taken at new diagnosis, from a patient treated with antithyroid drugs. The chain uses TRBV7-3 and TRBJ2-3; TRBD1 aligns across 9 bases. The source of this sequence is a man aged 35-49 years with Graves disease. CDR3 region: CASSLRTGALDTQYF. Here the CDR3 DNA reads TGTGCCAGCAGCTTAAGGACAGGGGCGTTAGATACGCAGTATTTT. The whole variable domain, filled in from reference TRBV7-3 and TRBJ2-3, reads GAGVSQTPSNKVTEKGKYVELRCDPISGHTALYWYRQSLGQGPEFLIYFQGTGAADDSGLPNDRFFAVRPEGSVSTLKIQRTERGDSAVYLCASSLRTGALDTQYFGPGTRLTVL.